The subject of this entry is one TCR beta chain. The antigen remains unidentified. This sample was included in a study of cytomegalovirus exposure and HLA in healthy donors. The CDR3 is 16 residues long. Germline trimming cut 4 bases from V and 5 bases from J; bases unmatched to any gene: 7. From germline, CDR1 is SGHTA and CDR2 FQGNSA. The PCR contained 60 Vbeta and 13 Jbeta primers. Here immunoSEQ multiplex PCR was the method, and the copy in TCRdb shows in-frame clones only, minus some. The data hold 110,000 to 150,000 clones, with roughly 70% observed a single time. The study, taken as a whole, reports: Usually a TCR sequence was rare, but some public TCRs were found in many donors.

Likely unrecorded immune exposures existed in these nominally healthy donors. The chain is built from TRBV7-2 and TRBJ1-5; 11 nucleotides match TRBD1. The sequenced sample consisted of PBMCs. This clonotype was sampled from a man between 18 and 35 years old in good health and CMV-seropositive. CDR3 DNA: TGTGCCAGCAGCTCGTCCGGGACAGGGGGATATCAGCCCCAGCATTTT. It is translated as CASSSSGTGGYQPQHF.